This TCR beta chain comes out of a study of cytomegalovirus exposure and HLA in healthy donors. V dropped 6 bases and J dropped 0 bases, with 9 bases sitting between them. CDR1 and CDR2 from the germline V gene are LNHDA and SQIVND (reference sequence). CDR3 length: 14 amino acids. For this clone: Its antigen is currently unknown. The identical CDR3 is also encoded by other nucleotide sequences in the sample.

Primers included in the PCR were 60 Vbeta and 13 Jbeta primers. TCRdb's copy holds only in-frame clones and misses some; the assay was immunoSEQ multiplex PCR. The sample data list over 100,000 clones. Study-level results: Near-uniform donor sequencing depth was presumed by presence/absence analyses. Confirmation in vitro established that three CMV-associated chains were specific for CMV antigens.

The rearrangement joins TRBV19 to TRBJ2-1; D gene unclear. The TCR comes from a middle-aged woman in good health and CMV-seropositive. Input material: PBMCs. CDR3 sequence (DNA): TGTGCCAGTAGCTTTCCCTCCTCCTACAATGAGCAGTTCTTC. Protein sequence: CASSFPSSYNEQFF.